This T cell receptor beta chain was sequenced during a study of tumor-infiltrating lymphocytes in localized non-small cell lung cancer. Study-level points and caveats: Available tissue quantity limited TCR sequencing to a patient subset.

Sequenced by immunoSEQ multiplex PCR; TCRdb stores in-frame clones only, minus some. In the table there are approximately 17,000 clones, around 75% of which are singletons. The table lists this clone with a count of one. What it binds is unknown. The sequence came from a human donor with non-small cell lung cancer. The sample consisted of lung tumor tissue.

This CDR3 reads CATSRDPPSPLHF. CDR3 bases: TGTGCCACCAGCAGAGATCCCCCTTCACCCCTCCACTTT. The chain combines TRBV15 with TRBJ1-6; D is uncertain. V was clipped by 0 bases and J by 9 bases, with 6 bases between them. The CDR3 is 13 amino acids. Germline V gives CDR1 LNHNV, CDR2 YYDKDF (reference sequence).